This T cell receptor beta chain derives from a study of HIV-infected patients and healthy controls. This CDR3 region has 14 residues. V lost 3 bases and J lost 1, with 9 bases in between. In germline, CDR1 is SGHDT, CDR2 YYEEEE. Ten or more counts support this clonotype. Alpha and beta constant-region primers primed reverse transcription of about 0.5 ug RNA. Separate chain-specific third strand synthesis with multiplexing indices produced the alpha and beta libraries. Using its own MiXCR run on the 5' RACE reads, TCRdb lists one record per CDR3 protein. Of 13,000 to 15,000 distinct CDR3 sequences in the sample, roughly a tenth were seen once. All unsorted peripheral T cells were captured because whole blood was used without fractionation. Peripheral blood, approximately 2.6 ml, was drawn for RNA extraction.

The receptor's source is an adult in good health. The chain links TRBV5-6 to TRBJ2-3, with D maybe TRBD1 (5 bases). The sample comprised blood. CDR3 loop: CASSSETGTDTQYF. DNA of the CDR3: TGTGCCAGCAGCTCCGAGACAGGCACAGATACGCAGTATTTT.